These 31 T cell receptor beta chains share one sample of origin, sequenced in a study of T cell changes during pregnancy in multiple sclerosis. Assay used: immunoSEQ multiplex PCR; TCRdb lists only in-frame clones, some missing. This sample has about 40,000 clones, with more than 85% found just once. The sample in question was CD8+ T cells from peripheral blood mononuclear cells, obtained in the first trimester of pregnancy. Source of these receptors: a female donor with multiple sclerosis, enrolled in a pregnancy study.

CDR3 DNA: TGTGCCAGCAGTTACCCGGGGGGCAACACTGAAGCTTTCTTT. Amino acids: CASSYPGGNTEAFF. The gene calls are TRBV6-5 and TRBJ1-1; a weak D match, TRBD1 (6 bases). Trimming took 2 bases from V and 2 from J, leaving 9 bases between them. Germline V lookup: CDR1 MNHEY, CDR2 SVGAGI. The CDR3 consists of 14 residues.

The chain joins TRBV19 to TRBJ1-1, with no clear D. This CDR3 spans 17 amino acids. Germline CDR1 and CDR2: LNHDA and SQIVND (reference sequence). Trimming took off 5 bases at V and 1 base at J, with 20 bases between the two ends. The CDR3 protein is CASSARMVAAGNTEAFF. DNA of the CDR3: TGTGCCAGTAGTGCCCGAATGGTAGCCGCGGGGAACACTGAAGCTTTCTTT.

J is TRBJ1-1 and V is TRBV6-1; D is uncertain. V was trimmed by 2 bases and J by 1 base, leaving 8 bases between them. This CDR3 is 14 amino acids long. Germline V gives CDR1 MNHNS, CDR2 SASEGT. The CDR3 loop reads CASSESPENTEAFF. The DNA of the CDR3 is TGTGCCAGCAGTGAAAGTCCAGAGAACACTGAAGCTTTCTTT.

The J gene is TRBJ1-5, the V gene TRBV6-1; 9 bases map to TRBD1. The ends lost 6 bases at V and 6 bases at J; junction bases unmatched: 6. The CDR3 has 14 residues. CDR1 is MNHNS, CDR2 SASEGT, per germline. The CDR3 protein is CASRGQGDRQPQHF. The CDR3 DNA is TGTGCCAGCAGGGGACAGGGTGATCGTCAGCCCCAGCATTTT.

The chain uses TRBV27 and TRBJ2-5, with D possibly TRBD1 on 5 matching bases. Germline V CDR1 and CDR2: MNHEY, SMNVEV (reference sequence). Trimming took 4 bases from V and 5 from J, leaving 11 bases between them. The CDR3 contains 13 residues. The CDR3 spells CASSSQGLETQYF. The CDR3 coding sequence is TGTGCCAGCAGTTCCCAGGGCCTTGAGACCCAGTACTTC.

The rearrangement uses TRBV9 and TRBJ2-2, with TRBD2 as a possible D gene (5 bases). V lost 4 bases to trimming and J lost 0 bases, with 16 bases between them. The CDR3 totals 17 residues. Germline V gene sequence: CDR1 SGDLS, CDR2 YYNGEE. The CDR3 sequence is CASSQEAETSNTGELFF. Here the CDR3 DNA reads TGTGCCAGCAGCCAGGAGGCGGAAACCTCGAACACCGGGGAGCTGTTTTTT. The variable domain in full, completed from reference TRBV9 and TRBJ2-2, reads DSGVTQTPKHLITATGQRVTLRCSPRSGDLSVYWYQQSLDQGLQFLIQYYNGEERAKGNILERFSAQQFPDLHSELNLSSLELGDSALYFCASSQEAETSNTGELFFGEGSRLTVL.

The genes are TRBV2 and TRBJ1-5; 9 bases map to TRBD1. CDR3 length: 16 residues. Germline CDR1 is SNHLY and CDR2 is FYNNEI. V shed 3 bases, J shed 6 bases, and the junction held 9 bases outside the gene matches. For the CDR3, the DNA is TGTGCCAGCAGTGATTATGACAGGGGGTTGGGTCAGCCCCAGCATTTT. Translated: CASSDYDRGLGQPQHF.

The V gene is TRBV7-6, the J gene TRBJ1-2; D gene unclear. Germline lookup yields CDR1 SGHVS and CDR2 FNYEAQ. The CDR3 extends over 14 amino acids. With 4 bases removed from V and 4 bases from J, the gap between germline ends came to 13 bases. Here the CDR3 reads CASSSISGSYGYTF. Here the CDR3 DNA reads TGTGCCAGCAGCTCAATCAGCGGGAGCTATGGCTACACCTTC.

The rearrangement joins TRBV7-9 to TRBJ1-1; 7 nucleotides line up with TRBD1. Germline V gene lookup returns CDR1 SEHNR and CDR2 FQNEAQ (reference sequence). V shed 1 base, J shed 8 bases, and the junction held 4 bases outside the gene matches. The CDR3 contains 13 residues. This CDR3 reads CASSLVQGFEAFF. The CDR3 coding sequence is TGTGCCAGCAGCTTAGTACAGGGGTTCGAAGCTTTCTTT.

This chain links TRBV11-2 with TRBJ2-7; tentatively, D is TRBD2 (5 bases). The CDR3 length is 15 residues. V was cut by 0 bases and J by 4 bases, with 13 bases left in between. Germline CDR1 is SGHAT and CDR2 is FQNNGV. The CDR3 bases are TGTGCCAGCAGCTTAGAAGTTAGCGAGCTATACGAGCAGTACTTC. As protein: CASSLEVSELYEQYF.

This clone was observed a few times. The chain couples TRBV9 to TRBJ2-7; D perhaps matches TRBD2 (5 bases). The CDR3 is 13 amino acids. CDR1 and CDR2 (germline): SGDLS, YYNGEE. Trimming removed 0 bases from V and 4 bases from J, with 8 bases in between. Here the CDR3 reads CASSVEPGYEQYF. The DNA for the CDR3 is TGTGCCAGCAGCGTAGAGCCGGGATACGAGCAGTACTTC.

The chain links TRBV5-6 to TRBJ1-2; 7 bases agree with TRBD1. V dropped 4 bases and J dropped 8; count of bases not matched to a gene: 8. Germline loops: CDR1 SGHDT, CDR2 YYEEEE. This CDR3 region has 13 residues. The CDR3 loop reads CASSPTGQIGYTF. The CDR3 DNA is TGTGCCAGCAGCCCGACGGGACAGATAGGCTACACCTTC. Full variable domain (outside the CDR3, taken from reference TRBV5-6 and TRBJ1-2): DAGVTQSPTHLIKTRGQQVTLRCSPKSGHDTVSWYQQALGQGPQFIFQYYEEEERQRGNFPDRFSGHQFPNYSSELNVNALLLGDSALYLCASSPTGQIGYTFGSGTRLTVV.

The gene calls are TRBV15 and TRBJ1-5, with TRBD1 as a possible D gene (6 bases). Germline V CDR1 and CDR2: LNHNV, YYDKDF (reference sequence). Trimming removed 9 bases at V and 1 base at J, with 13 bases between. CDR3 length: 14 amino acids. The CDR3 nucleotides read TGTGCCACTGGAGCGGGGGCGAGCAATCAGCCCCAGCATTTT. Protein product: CATGAGASNQPQHF.

CDR3: CASSLGGQGKNEQYF. The CDR3 bases are TGTGCCAGCAGCTTAGGGGGACAGGGGAAGAACGAGCAGTACTTC. This sequence joins TRBV13 and TRBJ2-7, with 10 bases lining up with TRBD1. CDR1 and CDR2 (germline): PRHDT, FYEKMQ (reference sequence). Germline trimming cut 0 bases from V and 5 bases from J; bases unmatched to any gene: 4. The CDR3 is 15 residues long.

The chain links TRBV28 to TRBJ2-3; maybe TRBD2 (6 bases). CDR3 size: 16 residues. The ends were cut back, 3 bases at V and 3 bases at J, with 16 bases in the middle. Germline V lookup: CDR1 MDHEN, CDR2 SYDVKM. CDR3 in DNA: TGTGCCAGCAGTTTCCCGGGACTCCCTAAAACAGATACGCAGTATTTT. Translated: CASSFPGLPKTDTQYF.

V usage is TRBV1 and J usage is TRBJ2-2; the table's TRBD2 call for D was not verified on the DNA. TRBV1 counts as a pseudogene. This CDR3 has 18 residues. The CDR3 spells CTSSQGPLAGGLSGELFF. The CDR3 coding sequence is TGCACCAGCAGCCAGGGCCCCCTAGCGGGGGGGCTTTCCGGGGAGCTGTTTTTT.

The genes are TRBV9 and TRBJ2-5; 11 nucleotides line up with TRBD1. Trimming cost V 3 bases and J 5 bases; bases outside gene matches: 6. There are 15 residues in the CDR3. CDR1 and CDR2 (germline): SGDLS, YYNGEE. The CDR3 DNA reads as TGTGCCAGCAGCGAGACCGGGACAGGGGGGGAGACCCAGTACTTC. Translated, it gives CASSETGTGGETQYF.

This chain links TRBV27 with TRBJ1-4; D ambiguous. V lost 6 bases and J 4 bases, leaving 12 bases between the germline ends. The CDR3 is 14 amino acids. Germline V lookup: CDR1 MNHEY, CDR2 SMNVEV (reference sequence). The CDR3 region is CASRRGDLNEKLFF. The CDR3 DNA reads as TGTGCCAGCAGGCGCGGAGATCTTAATGAAAAACTGTTTTTT.

This clone has just one count. This chain uses TRBV7-9 with TRBJ2-2; D is ambiguous. Trimming stripped 7 bases from V and 4 bases from J, with 13 bases between. The CDR3 consists of 14 residues. CDR1 and CDR2 (germline): SEHNR, FQNEAQ (reference sequence). The CDR3 spells CASIALSSTGELFF. DNA of the CDR3: TGTGCCAGCATCGCCCTGAGTAGCACCGGGGAGCTGTTTTTT.

The chain has TRBV7-3 and TRBJ2-3, with 9 positions matching TRBD2. The CDR3 has 16 residues. Germline-derived CDR1 and CDR2 are SGHTA and FQGTGA. The V and J ends lost 0 bases and 2 bases, in that order; junction bases with no gene match: 3. CDR3 amino acids: CASSLTGGGATDTQYF. CDR3 DNA sequence: TGTGCCAGCAGCTTAACAGGCGGGGGGGCCACAGATACGCAGTATTTT.

This sequence joins TRBV6-5 and TRBJ1-2, with D perhaps matching TRBD1 (5 bases). This CDR3 comprises 14 residues. Germline-derived CDR1 and CDR2 are MNHEY and SVGAGI. V lost 2 bases and J lost 7, with 14 bases in between. The DNA for the CDR3 is TGTGCCAGCAGTTACCGGGGGGGACTATCTGGCTACACCTTC. Translation: CASSYRGGLSGYTF.

The rearrangement joins TRBV7-6 to TRBJ2-7; TRBD2 is a possible D gene (7 bases). From germline, CDR1 is SGHVS and CDR2 FNYEAQ. The V and J ends lost 5 bases and 3 bases respectively, with 20 bases between them. The CDR3 contains 16 residues. The CDR3 nucleotides read TGTGCCAGCAGCCCGGGGGGCGGGGAGGCGAGCTACGAGCAGTACTTC. Amino acids: CASSPGGGEASYEQYF. Full variable domain (remainder filled in from reference TRBV7-6 and TRBJ2-7): GAGVSQSPRYKVTKRGQDVALRCDPISGHVSLYWYRQALGQGPEFLTYFNYEAQQDKSGLPNDRFSAERPEGSISTLTIQRTEQRDSAMYRCASSPGGGEASYEQYFGPGTRLTVT.

This rearrangement joins TRBV4-1 to TRBJ2-1, with a tentative D call TRBD1 (5 bases). This CDR3 is built from 16 residues. Germline CDR1 and CDR2: MGHRA and YSYEKL. Trimming cost V 0 bases and J 4 bases, with 13 bases left between them. CDR3 nucleotides: TGCGCCAGCAGCCAAGATTGGTGGGGCCTATACAATGAGCAGTTCTTC. Translating it yields CASSQDWWGLYNEQFF.

The J gene is TRBJ2-1, the V gene TRBV11-3; 10 bases match TRBD2. The CDR3 sequence is 16 residues long. Looked up from germline, CDR1 is SGHNT and CDR2 is YENEEA. J lost 5 bases, V lost 5 bases, and 9 bases had no gene match. CDR3 nucleotides: TGTGCCAGCAGCCCTCGTATAGCGGGGGGAAACAATGAGCAGTTCTTC. Translating it yields CASSPRIAGGNNEQFF. The variable domain in full, with the rest retrieved from reference TRBV11-3 and TRBJ2-1, is EAGVVQSPRYKIIEKKQPVAFWCNPISGHNTLYWYLQNLGQGPELLIRYENEEAVDDSQLPKDRFSAERLKGVDSTLKIQPAELGDSAVYLCASSPRIAGGNNEQFFGPGTRLTVL.

The rearrangement uses TRBV27 and TRBJ2-7; D is ambiguous. Deletions cut 6 bases from V and 6 bases from J, with 15 bases between. Germline values: CDR1 MNHEY, CDR2 SMNVEV (reference sequence). This CDR3 region has 13 residues. The CDR3 DNA sequence: TGTGCCAGCAGCCTAACCTACAGCCGCGAGCAGTACTTC. It is translated as CASSLTYSREQYF.

The chain carries TRBV19 and TRBJ2-5, with 10 bases aligning to TRBD1. Trimming took 5 bases from V and 5 from J; bases not matched to a gene: 5. The CDR3 sequence is 14 residues long. The germline V gene has CDR1 LNHDA and CDR2 SQIVND (reference sequence). The CDR3: CASSGQGVWETQYF. The CDR3 DNA reads as TGTGCCAGTAGTGGACAGGGGGTCTGGGAGACCCAGTACTTC.

J is TRBJ2-1 and V is TRBV29-1; the match to TRBD2 covers 11 bases. The CDR3 consists of 17 residues. V was clipped by 0 bases and J by 8 bases; unmatched bases: 12. The germline CDR1 and CDR2 sequences are SQVTM and ANQGSEA. In nucleotides, the CDR3 is TGCAGCGTTGAAGATTCCCGACCTAGCGGGGGGTTTGATGAGCAGTTCTTC. Translated, it gives CSVEDSRPSGGFDEQFF.

This chain joins TRBV10-3 and TRBJ2-7; 9 bases line up with TRBD1. The germline V gene has CDR1 ENHRY and CDR2 SYGVKD. Losses at the gene ends were 4 bases for V and 6 bases for J; bases not matched to a gene: 7. This CDR3 spans 14 amino acids. The CDR3 region has the DNA TGTGCCATCAGTGGCCGGGACAGGGTGGGCGAGCAGTACTTC. Its translation: CAISGRDRVGEQYF.

This clone was recorded many times. The V call is TRBV5-1, the J call TRBJ2-3, with 15 bases lining up with TRBD2. Germline CDR1 and CDR2: SGHRS and YFSETQ. The CDR3 extends over 19 amino acids. The V gene end was trimmed by 0 bases and the J gene end by 2 bases; junction bases not matched to a gene: 7. The CDR3 bases are TGCGCCAGCAGCTTGGCTCCAGGGACTAGCGGGGGGACCACAGATACGCAGTATTTT. This gives the protein CASSLAPGTSGGTTDTQYF.

The chain combines TRBV2 with TRBJ1-1; D uncertain. The CDR3 extends over 13 amino acids. V gave up 8 bases and J gave up 8 bases, with 18 bases separating them. CDR1 is SNHLY and CDR2 is FYNNEI in the germline V gene. The CDR3 region has the DNA TGTGCCAGCTTCAGACCGGGGTTTGGGGAAGCTTTCTTT. Protein product: CASFRPGFGEAFF.

The chain is built from TRBV7-6 and TRBJ2-5; 8 nucleotides align to TRBD1. The J segment lost 6 bases and the V segment lost 5 bases, leaving 8 bases of the junction unmatched. The length of the CDR3 is 14 residues. CDR1 is SGHVS and CDR2 is FNYEAQ in the germline V gene. CDR3 nucleotides: TGTGCCAGCAGCCTGACAGGGGATCCCAAGACCCAGTACTTC. Translated: CASSLTGDPKTQYF.